The entry below gives a single T cell receptor (beta chain) sequence along with its context. As yet, its antigen is unknown. The V gene's germline CDR1 is MNHEY and CDR2 SVGAGI. The CDR3 consists of 15 residues. V was clipped by 5 bases and J by 1 base; unmatched bases: 5. The assay was immunoSEQ multiplex PCR, and TCRdb's table has in-frame clones only and misses some. The sample holds about 350,000 clones, 90% to 95% seen once. This sample stems from a study of Ad26.COV2.S vaccination and SARS-CoV-2 variants. Study-level findings and limits: Placebo recipients trailed vaccine recipients in spike-specific TCR breadth. An underestimation of total T cell responses may have resulted from the TCR breadth and depth analyses. Non-spike TCR breadth did not differ much between vaccine and placebo recipients. CD8+ and CD4+ T cells specific for spike reportedly responded with substantial breadth after vaccination.

This receptor was obtained from a human donor who had recovered from COVID-19. This material consisted of peripheral blood, taken after recovery from COVID-19. The V gene is TRBV6-5, the J gene TRBJ1-1; 9 positions match TRBD1. This CDR3 is CASSQPGQGNTEAFF. The DNA for the CDR3 is TGTGCCAGCAGTCAACCGGGACAGGGGAACACTGAAGCTTTCTTT.